Listed here are 16 T cell receptor beta chains from one sample, sequenced in a study of blood T cells in healthy people across ages. The use of a sample-barcoded 5' primer and a J-beta primer mix characterized a second PCR of about 7 to 12 cycles. TCRdb reprocessed the 5' RACE reads via MiXCR and lists one record per CDR3 protein. The sample lists over 700,000 distinct CDR3 sequences, 40% to 65% occurring once. Sequenced input: blood. The receptors derive from a man of 80 years or more in good health.

The V gene is TRBV12-3 or TRBV12-4, the J gene TRBJ2-3; TRBD2 agrees at 10 bases. The V gene end was trimmed by 2 bases and the J gene end by 14 bases; junction bases not matched to a gene: 10. The CDR3 has 14 residues. The CDR3 DNA follows: TGTGCCAGCAGTTTAAGCGGGAGGGCCCCCTTTTCGTATTTT. Translating it yields CASSLSGRAPFSYF.

This clonotype was observed a handful of times. The chain carries TRBV20-1 and TRBJ1-2; D is uncertain. The CDR3 runs to 15 residues. Germline lookup yields CDR1 DFQATT and CDR2 SNEGSKA (reference sequence). V was pared by 1 base and J by 1 base, with 13 bases between. In DNA, the CDR3 is TGCAGTGCTAGAGGCGCCCTTGTAATTAACTATGGCTACACCTTC. Its protein is CSARGALVINYGYTF.

The chain carries TRBV20-1 and TRBJ1-2; D ambiguous. Germline V gives CDR1 DFQATT, CDR2 SNEGSKA (reference sequence). V was clipped by 0 bases and J by 4 bases, with 15 bases between them. The CDR3 sequence is 15 residues long. Here the CDR3 DNA reads TGCAGTGCTAGAGATCTAGATGACCCAGGCTATGGCTACACCTTC. Residues: CSARDLDDPGYGYTF.

The V gene is TRBV28, the J gene TRBJ2-5; D remains unclear. The CDR3 loop spans 13 amino acids. Trimming removed 5 bases from V and 4 bases from J, with 11 bases in between. Per germline, CDR1 MDHEN and CDR2 SYDVKM. CDR3: CASSPIQVETQYF. CDR3 nucleotides: TGTGCCAGCAGTCCGATACAAGTAGAGACCCAGTACTTC.

V usage is TRBV20-1 and J usage is TRBJ1-6, with 10 nucleotides matching TRBD1. The CDR3 totals 14 residues. The J segment lost 12 bases and the V segment lost 1 base, leaving 6 bases of the junction unmatched. Germline V CDR1 and CDR2: DFQATT, SNEGSKA (reference sequence). The CDR3 sequence: CSARGDRGHLPLHF. Written as DNA, the CDR3 is TGCAGTGCTAGAGGGGACAGGGGACATTTACCCCTCCACTTT.

The chain employs TRBV7-2 and TRBJ2-1, with D perhaps matching TRBD1 (5 bases). Germline CDR1 reads SGHTA; CDR2 reads FQGNSA. Trimming shortened V by 6 bases and J by 6 bases, and 18 bases separated the two germline ends. CDR3 length equals 15 residues. This CDR3 reads CASSKTATVINEQFF. As DNA, the CDR3 is TGTGCCAGCAGTAAAACGGCGACAGTAATCAATGAGCAGTTCTTC. The complete variable domain, with remaining parts taken from reference TRBV7-2 and TRBJ2-1, reads GAGVSQSPSNKVTEKGKDVELRCDPISGHTALYWYRQSLGQGLEFLIYFQGNSAPDKSGLPSDRFSAERTGGSVSTLTIQRTQQEDSAVYLCASSKTATVINEQFFGPGTRLTVL.

The rearrangement uses TRBV19 and TRBJ2-5; 10 positions agree with TRBD1. CDR3 length: 17 residues. Germline V gene data show CDR1 as LNHDA and CDR2 as SQIVND (reference sequence). V shed 3 bases and J 5 bases; nucleotides not matched to a gene: 12. The CDR3 coding sequence is TGTGCCAGTAGTATCGGGACAGGGGCCCTCTTGGAGGAGACCCAGTACTTC. It is translated as CASSIGTGALLEETQYF. Combining the CDR3 with reference TRBV19 and TRBJ2-5 gives the whole variable domain DGGITQSPKYLFRKEGQNVTLSCEQNLNHDAMYWYRQDPGQGLRLIYYSQIVNDFQKGDIAEGYSVSREKKESFPLTVTSAQKNPTAFYLCASSIGTGALLEETQYFGPGTRLLVL.

This clonotype showed up just a few times. The chain is built from TRBV19 and TRBJ2-7; the match to TRBD2 covers 9 bases. After removal of 6 bases from V and 7 bases from J, the junction contained 7 bases not matched to a gene. The CDR3 has 13 residues. The germline CDR1 and CDR2 sequences are LNHDA and SQIVND (reference sequence). CDR3 protein: CASRTSGYNEQYF. The CDR3, as DNA: TGTGCCAGTAGGACTAGCGGCTACAATGAGCAGTACTTC.

A few counts support this clonotype. The chain links TRBV29-1 to TRBJ1-1, with a tentative D call TRBD1 (5 bases). The germline CDR1 and CDR2 sequences are SQVTM and ANQGSEA. This CDR3 is built from 14 residues. The V and J ends lost 4 bases and 1 base respectively, with 13 bases between them. CDR3 nucleotides: TGCAGCGTTGGTGGGGGGGTCGGGAACACTGAAGCTTTCTTT. Its translation: CSVGGGVGNTEAFF.

This clonotype has only one observation. The chain couples TRBV20-1 to TRBJ2-7; maybe TRBD2 (6 bases). The last part of the DNA fits TRBJ2-5 better; the J call may be wrong. The V gene's germline CDR1 is DFQATT and CDR2 SNEGSKA (reference sequence). This CDR3 region has 15 residues. The CDR3 nucleotides read TGCAGTGCCATCTCCAGCGGGCTCCCTGGGGAGACCCAGTACTTC. It translates to CSAISSGLPGETQYF.

This chain joins TRBV7-9 and TRBJ1-6, with TRBD1 as a possible D gene (6 bases). Deletions cut 5 bases from V and 1 base from J, with 9 bases between. Germline V gene sequence: CDR1 SEHNR, CDR2 FQNEAQ (reference sequence). CDR3 size: 15 residues. As DNA, the CDR3 is TGTGCCAGCAGCCCCAGGGGTTCCTATAATTCACCCCTCCACTTT. Amino acid sequence: CASSPRGSYNSPLHF. Full variable domain (rest looked up from reference TRBV7-9 and TRBJ1-6): DTGVSQNPRHKITKRGQNVTFRCDPISEHNRLYWYRQTLGQGPEFLTYFQNEAQLEKSRLLSDRFSAERPKGSFSTLEIQRTEQGDSAMYLCASSPRGSYNSPLHFGNGTRLTVT.

This clonotype came up once. The rearrangement uses TRBV5-1 and TRBJ2-1, with 7 bases identical to TRBD1. This CDR3 is built from 16 residues. Germline V lookup: CDR1 SGHRS, CDR2 YFSETQ. The junction had 9 bases not matched to a gene; V was cut back by 3 bases and J by 3 bases. The CDR3 nucleotides are TGCGCCAGCAGCTCAGGGGGTGATGGTGGCTACAATGAGCAGTTCTTC. The encoded protein is CASSSGGDGGYNEQFF. Complete variable domain (other parts from reference TRBV5-1 and TRBJ2-1): KAGVTQTPRYLIKTRGQQVTLSCSPISGHRSVSWYQQTPGQGLQFLFEYFSETQRNKGNFPGRFSGRQFSNSRSEMNVSTLELGDSALYLCASSSGGDGGYNEQFFGPGTRLTVL.

The chain combines TRBV20-1 with TRBJ2-1; tentatively, D is TRBD1 (6 bases). Germline V gene data show CDR1 as DFQATT and CDR2 as SNEGSKA (reference sequence). Trimming cost V 0 bases and J 6 bases, with 12 bases left between them. The CDR3 runs 14 residues. The CDR3 region is CSARDSNRVNEQFF. The CDR3 DNA reads TGCAGTGCTAGAGATTCGAACAGGGTCAATGAGCAGTTCTTC.

This clonotype was detected a few times. Here the CDR3 reads CSARDVAGSYNEQFF. The DNA of the CDR3 is TGCAGTGCTAGAGATGTAGCGGGGTCCTACAATGAGCAGTTCTTC. The J gene is TRBJ2-1, the V gene TRBV20-1, with 8 bases aligning to TRBD2. The junction had 2 bases not matched to a gene; V was cut back by 0 bases and J by 1 base. This CDR3 contains 15 residues. The V gene's germline CDR1 is DFQATT and CDR2 SNEGSKA (reference sequence).

This clonotype has a handful of counts. The DNA for the CDR3 is TGTGCCAGCAGCCGGACTAGCGGGAATTACGAGCAGTACTTC. As protein: CASSRTSGNYEQYF. This sequence joins TRBV7-2 and TRBJ2-7, with 12 bases that match TRBD2. The CDR3 covers 14 residues. V was pared by 5 bases and J by 4 bases, with 3 bases of the junction left unmatched. From germline, CDR1 is SGHTA and CDR2 FQGNSA.

The chain uses TRBV9 and TRBJ2-5; the D gene could be TRBD1 or TRBD2 (5 bases each). Germline V gives CDR1 SGDLS, CDR2 YYNGEE. This CDR3 comprises 15 residues. V was shortened by 3 bases and J by 2 bases, with 14 bases between the two germline ends. The CDR3 reads CASSETGTEQETQYF. The CDR3 bases are TGTGCCAGCAGCGAGACCGGGACGGAGCAAGAGACCCAGTACTTC.